These T cell receptor beta chains were read from a single sample in a study of T cell repertoires in cytomegalovirus infection. MiXCR, applied by TCRdb to the reads, yields one record per CDR3 protein. The sample consists of some 600,000 distinct CDR3 sequences, around 24% of them appearing once. Sequenced: CD8+ T cells from PBMCs. Source of these receptors: a human donor in good health (CMV status not recorded). Some clones in this sample may be carry-over from other donors' samples. CDR3s include the opening cysteine and the closing phenylalanine or tryptophan. A D gene is named only where the DNA matches it firmly. Size tells how often a clone was seen (once, few, many) or the class of an expanded clone, and some rows leave it out.

D gene,J gene,V gene,clone size,CDR3 protein,CDR3 DNA
TRBD1,TRBJ2-2,TRBV28,few,CASSPHGGQANTGELFF,TGTGCCAGCAGTCCCCACGGTGGACAGGCGAACACCGGGGAGCTGTTTTTT
-,TRBJ2-3,TRBV28,many,CASSLERGDSTDTQYF,TGTGCCAGCAGTTTAGAAAGAGGGGATAGCACAGATACGCAGTATTTT
TRBD1,TRBJ1-1,TRBV20-1,-,CSARDLSTGWNTEAFF,TGCAGTGCTAGAGATCTCTCGACAGGGTGGAACACTGAAGCTTTCTTT
-,TRBJ2-3,TRBV10-3,many,CAIRLDRGTDTQYF,TGTGCCATCAGACTCGACCGGGGGACAGATACGCAGTATTTT
-,TRBJ2-3,TRBV4-1,-,CASSQDASVATDTQYF,TGCGCCAGCAGCCAGGATGCTAGCGTTGCCACAGATACGCAGTATTTT
TRBD2,TRBJ2-1,TRBV4-2,few,CASSLGLAGGLYNEQFF,TGTGCCAGCAGCCTCGGACTAGCGGGGGGGCTATACAATGAGCAGTTCTTC
TRBD2,TRBJ2-1,TRBV20-1,-,CSARDDGGAFVNEQFF,TGCAGTGCTAGAGATGACGGGGGGGCCTTTGTGAATGAGCAGTTCTTC
-,TRBJ1-2,TRBV29-1,-,CSVEDPPYGYTF,TGCAGCGTTGAAGATCCCCCCTATGGCTACACCTTC
TRBD1,TRBJ1-1,TRBV11-2,-,CASSLGNRGRYTEAFF,TGTGCCAGCAGCTTAGGGAACAGGGGTAGATACACTGAAGCTTTCTTT
-,TRBJ2-1,TRBV28,many,CASSPYRDNEQFF,TGTGCCAGCAGTCCATACAGGGACAATGAGCAGTTCTTC
-,TRBJ2-1,TRBV6-2/TRBV6-3,-,CASSYPTTEYNEQFF,TGTGCCAGCAGTTACCCCACGACGGAGTACAATGAGCAGTTCTTC
TRBD2,TRBJ2-7,TRBV2,many,CASSETGAGGLPYEQYF,TGTGCCAGCAGTGAGACTGGAGCGGGGGGCCTCCCCTACGAGCAGTACTTC
-,TRBJ2-7,TRBV28,-,CASSVGVYEQYF,TGTGCCAGCAGTGTTGGGGTTTACGAGCAGTACTTC
-,TRBJ2-5,TRBV12-3/TRBV12-4,-,CASSFGRQETQYF,TGTGCCAGCAGTTTCGGGCGGCAAGAGACCCAGTACTTC
-,TRBJ1-5,TRBV24-1,few,CATSEGNQPQHF,TGTGCCACCAGTGAGGGTAATCAGCCCCAGCATTTT
-,TRBJ2-1,TRBV6-6,-,CASSPGVGEQFF,TGTGCCAGCAGTCCTGGGGTCGGGGAGCAGTTCTTC
-,TRBJ2-1,TRBV29-1,few,CSVELEQDFYNEQFF,TGCAGCGTTGAGTTGGAACAGGACTTCTACAATGAGCAGTTCTTC
-,TRBJ1-5,TRBV7-2,many,CASSSTGTGNQPQHF,TGTGCCAGCAGCTCGACAGGAACGGGCAATCAGCCCCAGCATTTT
-,TRBJ1-4,TRBV20-1,-,CSASRPRANEKLFF,TGCAGTGCTAGTCGACCCAGGGCTAATGAAAAACTGTTTTTT
TRBD1,TRBJ1-5,TRBV7-2,many,CASSLEFRGLDQPQHF,TGTGCCAGCAGCTTAGAGTTTAGGGGGCTAGATCAGCCCCAGCATTTT
TRBD1,TRBJ2-2,TRBV20-1,-,CSAGDRANTGELFF,TGCAGTGCGGGTGACAGGGCCAACACCGGGGAGCTGTTTTTT
TRBD1,TRBJ2-5,TRBV7-6,few,CASSLGQGIQETQYF,TGTGCCAGCAGCTTAGGACAGGGGATCCAAGAGACCCAGTACTTC
TRBD1,TRBJ1-5,TRBV7-1,-,CASSGTDSNQPQHF,TGTGCCAGCTCCGGGACAGATAGCAATCAGCCCCAGCATTTT
-,TRBJ2-1,TRBV2,few,CASSEAHHTFGPYNEQFF,TGTGCCAGCAGTGAAGCCCACCATACTTTCGGGCCTTACAATGAGCAGTTCTTC
-,TRBJ1-4,TRBV12-3/TRBV12-4,-,CASTVDGANEKLFF,TGTGCCAGCACCGTGGACGGAGCTAATGAAAAACTGTTTTTT
-,TRBJ2-3,TRBV2,-,CASSHPGDADTQYF,TGTGCCAGCAGTCACCCAGGGGACGCAGATACGCAGTATTTT
-,TRBJ1-2,TRBV10-3,-,CAISEELRGSIYGYTF,TGTGCCATCAGTGAGGAGTTAAGGGGATCGATCTATGGCTACACCTTC
-,TRBJ2-3,TRBV6-5,few,CANNSGGGLTDTQYF,TGTGCCAACAATTCGGGCGGGGGCCTCACAGATACGCAGTATTTT
-,TRBJ2-1,TRBV28,-,CASSLMLGQLVNEQFF,TGTGCCAGCAGTTTAATGTTAGGACAGCTGGTAAATGAGCAGTTCTTC
-,TRBJ2-5,TRBV12-3/TRBV12-4,many,CASNQGVGQETQYF,TGTGCCAGCAACCAAGGGGTGGGCCAAGAGACCCAGTACTTC
-,TRBJ1-3,TRBV7-6,many,CASSQRTPSSRGNTIYF,TGTGCCAGCAGCCAACGGACCCCTTCGTCGCGTGGAAACACCATATATTTT
-,TRBJ1-5,TRBV6-2/TRBV6-3,few,CASSYSSGYQPQHF,TGTGCCAGCAGTTACTCGTCGGGGTACCAGCCCCAGCATTTT
TRBD1,TRBJ2-2,TRBV29-1,-,CSVVSNRGRVGSTGELFF,TGCAGCGTGGTTTCAAACAGGGGGCGCGTGGGAAGCACCGGGGAGCTGTTTTTT
TRBD1,TRBJ2-7,TRBV5-1,-,CASSKGQGEGHEQYF,TGCGCCAGCAGCAAAGGACAGGGAGAAGGTCACGAGCAGTACTTC
-,TRBJ2-7,TRBV6-2/TRBV6-3,many,CASSYASRYDEQYF,TGTGCCAGCAGTTACGCTTCCCGGTACGACGAGCAGTACTTC
-,TRBJ2-2,TRBV27,few,CASSLLREISGELFF,TGTGCCAGCAGTTTATTGAGGGAGATTTCCGGGGAGCTGTTTTTT
-,TRBJ2-3,TRBV10-3,-,CAISEAGATDTQYF,TGTGCCATCAGTGAGGCGGGGGCCACAGATACGCAGTATTTT
-,TRBJ2-1,TRBV11-1,few,CASSLEEGYNEQFF,TGTGCCAGCAGCTTAGAAGAGGGCTACAATGAGCAGTTCTTC
-,TRBJ2-1,TRBV7-6,many,CASSPQQGRPYNEQFF,TGTGCCAGCAGCCCGCAACAGGGAAGGCCCTACAATGAGCAGTTCTTC
-,TRBJ2-1,TRBV7-2,-,CASSLASGTEEFF,TGTGCCAGCAGCCTAGCATCTGGGACCGAGGAGTTCTTC
-,TRBJ2-1,TRBV28,few,CASTDFYSYNEQFF,TGTGCCAGCACAGACTTCTACTCCTACAATGAGCAGTTCTTC
-,TRBJ2-7,TRBV5-6,few,CASSFGPNEQYF,TGTGCCAGCAGCTTCGGACCCAACGAGCAGTACTTC
-,TRBJ2-3,TRBV15,few,CATSRAGTDTWYF,TGTGCCACCAGCAGAGCGGGCACCGATACGTGGTATTTT
TRBD1,TRBJ2-1,TRBV27,few,CASSLLGTGPSYNEQFF,TGTGCCAGCAGTTTGTTAGGGACAGGGCCGTCATACAATGAGCAGTTCTTC
-,TRBJ2-6,TRBV20-1,-,CSARSGLDFSGANVLTF,TGCAGTGCTAGGTCAGGACTGGACTTTTCTGGGGCCAACGTCCTGACTTTC
-,TRBJ1-1,TRBV27,few,CASSPDSWDTEAFF,TGTGCCAGCTCCCCGGACAGCTGGGACACTGAAGCTTTCTTT
TRBD1,TRBJ2-5,TRBV15,-,CATSSSGTVWKETQYF,TGTGCCACCAGCAGCTCGGGGACAGTTTGGAAAGAGACCCAGTACTTC
TRBD2,TRBJ2-3,TRBV7-9,few,CASGRGSGANTDTQYF,TGTGCCAGCGGGAGAGGTAGCGGGGCGAACACAGATACGCAGTATTTT
-,TRBJ2-5,TRBV6-5,-,CASSYSNREEETQYF,TGTGCCAGCAGTTACTCGAACAGGGAGGAAGAGACCCAGTACTTC
TRBD1,TRBJ1-6,TRBV6-6,many,CASSPFTGDLDSPLHF,TGTGCCAGCAGTCCTTTCACAGGGGACTTGGATTCACCCCTCCACTTT
-,TRBJ2-7,TRBV7-6,many,CASSLASQGAFYEQYF,TGTGCCAGCAGCTTAGCGTCCCAGGGAGCCTTCTACGAGCAGTACTTC
TRBD1,TRBJ2-7,TRBV11-2,-,CASSLIAGGHEQYF,TGTGCCAGCAGCTTAATAGCAGGGGGCCACGAGCAGTACTTC
TRBD2,TRBJ2-1,TRBV10-3,-,CAIKVKRGGKNEQFF,TGTGCCATCAAAGTCAAGCGGGGGGGCAAGAATGAGCAGTTCTTC
TRBD1,TRBJ2-4,TRBV7-9,-,CASSLSGQGANIQYF,TGTGCCAGCAGCCTGTCGGGACAGGGGGCGAACATTCAGTACTTC